This T cell receptor beta chain was identified in a study of blood T cell repertoires in COVID-19. Study at large: PBMCs, B-cell-depleted T cells, or T cells were the source of the cDNA or gDNA that made up the material.

Source study methods: Nucleated cell counts were estimated from reference gene primer amplification. The protocol was immunoSEQ multiplex PCR, while the TCRdb copy is restricted to in-frame clones and leaves out a portion. V, J and clone size are taken as reported in that table, and D and trimming were inferred from the DNA itself. The sample has some 310,000 clones; 85% to 90% are singletons. Seattle's cohort entered during active infection and was followed longitudinally. This CDR3 region has 17 residues. V lost 6 bases and J lost 7; bases outside the gene matches: 13. Looked up from germline, CDR1 is LNHDA and CDR2 is SQIVND (reference sequence).

The V call is TRBV19, the J call TRBJ2-1, with 12 nucleotides matching TRBD2. This TCR came from a woman between 40 and 55 years old with COVID-19, enrolled during active disease. Sequencing input: peripheral blood. Here the CDR3 DNA reads TGTGCCAGTAGCCGGCAGGCTGGGCTAGCGGGAGGGAATGAGCAGTTCTTC. Encoded protein: CASSRQAGLAGGNEQFF.